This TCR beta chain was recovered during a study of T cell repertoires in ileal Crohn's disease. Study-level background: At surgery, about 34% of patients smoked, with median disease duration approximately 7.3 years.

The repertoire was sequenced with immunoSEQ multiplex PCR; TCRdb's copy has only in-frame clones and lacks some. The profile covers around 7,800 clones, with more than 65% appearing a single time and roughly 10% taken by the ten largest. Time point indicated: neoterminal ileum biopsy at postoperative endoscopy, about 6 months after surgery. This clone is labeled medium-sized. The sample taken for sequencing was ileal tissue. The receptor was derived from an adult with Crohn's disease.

CDR3 DNA sequence: TGTGCCAGCAGCCCCCGGGGGTCGTTTGGCGGGGAGCTGTTTTTT. The encoded protein is CASSPRGSFGGELFF. The chain employs TRBV7-2 and TRBJ2-2, with a tentative D call TRBD2 (6 bases). Looked up from germline, CDR1 is SGHTA and CDR2 is FQGNSA. The ends were cut back, 5 bases at V and 7 bases at J, with 17 bases in the middle. The CDR3 spans 15 residues.